This T cell receptor (beta chain) was sequenced in a study of blood T cell repertoires in COVID-19. Study summary: Sites in the United States, Italy and Spain provided acute and convalescent COVID-19 samples. From T cells, B-cell-depleted T cells, or PBMCs came the material, which was cDNA or gDNA.

Source study methods: The assay estimated nucleated cells by amplifying reference gene primers. The data were produced by immunoSEQ multiplex PCR, yet TCRdb's version contains in-frame clones alone and is incomplete. The DNA was the basis for D and trimming; V, J and clone size are from that table. This sample has some 66,000 clones, with 91% found just once. Per germline, CDR1 KGHSH and CDR2 LQKENI. V lost 1 base, J lost 4 bases, and 18 bases lay in between. The CDR3 has 17 residues. The source is a human donor in a cohort sampled during active COVID-19. Sequenced input: peripheral blood. V is TRBV18 and J is TRBJ2-3; the D gene is possibly TRBD1 (6 bases). The CDR3 DNA sequence: TGTGCCAGCTCACCACGGAGGACAGCACAAGTGGCAGATACGCAGTATTTT. Its translation is CASSPRRTAQVADTQYF.